This TCR beta chain was profiled in a study of radiotherapy plus CTLA-4 blockade in lung cancer. Overall study results and limits: Among reported predictors of response, early blood T cell clone dynamics with interferon-beta performed best.

About this clone: As yet, its antigen is unknown.

Sequencing was performed with immunoSEQ multiplex PCR; in TCRdb, only in-frame clones are kept and a portion is missing. The table has approximately 47,000 clones, around 86% seen once; the top ten hold about 3.6%. CDR1 is SGDLS and CDR2 is YYNGEE in the germline V gene. The V and J ends lost 0 bases and 6 bases, in that order; junction bases with no gene match: 7. The CDR3 spans 17 residues. The starting material was peripheral blood, obtained from a patient treated with radiotherapy plus ipilimumab. The V call is TRBV9, the J call TRBJ2-7; 15 nucleotides agree with TRBD2. This TCR came from a human donor with non-small cell lung cancer who had stable disease on radiotherapy plus ipilimumab. The CDR3 protein is CASSVAPGLAGGGEQYF. CDR3 nucleotide sequence: TGTGCCAGCAGCGTAGCCCCGGGACTAGCGGGAGGAGGCGAGCAGTACTTC.